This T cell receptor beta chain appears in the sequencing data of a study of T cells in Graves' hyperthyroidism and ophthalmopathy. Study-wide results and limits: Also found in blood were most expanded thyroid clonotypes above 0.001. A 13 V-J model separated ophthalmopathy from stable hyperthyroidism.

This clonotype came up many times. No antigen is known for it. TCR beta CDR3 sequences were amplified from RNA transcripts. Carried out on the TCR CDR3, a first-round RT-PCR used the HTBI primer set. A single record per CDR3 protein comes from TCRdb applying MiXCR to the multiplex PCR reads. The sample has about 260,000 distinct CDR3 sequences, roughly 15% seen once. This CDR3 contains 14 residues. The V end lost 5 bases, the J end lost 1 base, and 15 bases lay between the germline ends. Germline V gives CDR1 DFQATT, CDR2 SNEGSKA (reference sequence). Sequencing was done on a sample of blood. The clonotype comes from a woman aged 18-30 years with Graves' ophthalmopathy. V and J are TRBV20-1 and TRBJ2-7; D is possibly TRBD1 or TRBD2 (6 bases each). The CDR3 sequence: CSAPRGGGSYEQYF. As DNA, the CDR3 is TGCAGTGCTCCCAGAGGAGGGGGTTCCTACGAGCAGTACTTC.